This T cell receptor (beta chain) was obtained from a study of blood T cell repertoires in COVID-19. Across the study: The cDNA or gDNA used as material had been derived from T cells, B-cell-depleted T cells, or PBMCs.

In the authors' workflow: Reference gene primer amplification in the assay estimated nucleated cell counts. Profiling relied on immunoSEQ multiplex PCR, and the TCRdb table lists in-frame clones only, not all of them. That table supplies the V and J calls and clone size; D and trimming were determined from the DNA. The top ten clones hold roughly 2.5% of a sample with roughly 90,000 clones, around 89% of them seen once. Enrolment of Seattle patients took place during active infection, and they were followed longitudinally. Losses at the gene ends were 5 bases for V and 7 bases for J; bases not matched to a gene: 12. Per the germline V gene, CDR1 is SGHTA and CDR2 is FQGTGA. The CDR3 spans 15 residues.

The J gene is TRBJ1-2, the V gene TRBV7-3, with 8 positions matching TRBD1. The sequencing sample was made of peripheral blood. The TCR sequence derives from a man aged 50 to 60 with COVID-19, enrolled during active disease. This chain's CDR3 is CASSPNQGAPGGYTF. The CDR3 region has the DNA TGTGCCAGCAGCCCTAATCAGGGGGCGCCGGGTGGCTACACCTTC.